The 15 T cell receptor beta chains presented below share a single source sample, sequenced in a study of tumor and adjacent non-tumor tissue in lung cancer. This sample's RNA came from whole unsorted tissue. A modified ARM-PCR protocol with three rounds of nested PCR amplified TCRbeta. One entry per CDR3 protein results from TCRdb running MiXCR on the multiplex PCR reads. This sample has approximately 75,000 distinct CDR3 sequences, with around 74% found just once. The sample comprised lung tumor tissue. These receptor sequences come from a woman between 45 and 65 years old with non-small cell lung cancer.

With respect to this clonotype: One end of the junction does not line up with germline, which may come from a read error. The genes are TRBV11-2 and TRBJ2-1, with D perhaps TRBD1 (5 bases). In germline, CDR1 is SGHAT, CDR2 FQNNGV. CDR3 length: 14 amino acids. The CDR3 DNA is TGTACCAGCATCTTTGACAGTGGCGACAATGAGCAGTTCTTC. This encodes CTSIFDSGDNEQFF.

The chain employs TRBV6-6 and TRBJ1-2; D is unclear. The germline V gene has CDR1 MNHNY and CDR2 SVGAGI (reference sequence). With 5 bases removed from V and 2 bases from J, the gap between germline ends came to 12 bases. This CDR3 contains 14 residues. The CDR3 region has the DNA TGTGCCAGCAGTCCTGGGAGAAGAAACTATGGCTACACCTTC. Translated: CASSPGRRNYGYTF.

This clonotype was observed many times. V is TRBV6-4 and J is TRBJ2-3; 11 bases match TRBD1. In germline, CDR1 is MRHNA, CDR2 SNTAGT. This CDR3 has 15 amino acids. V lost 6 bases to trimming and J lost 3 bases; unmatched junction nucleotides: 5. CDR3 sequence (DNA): TGTGCCAGCAGCTCCGGGACAGGGGGTACAGATACGCAGTATTTT. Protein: CASSSGTGGTDTQYF.

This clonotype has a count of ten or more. The chain's CDR3 is CASSLALPGADEQYF. CDR3 nucleotides: TGTGCCAGCAGCTTAGCGCTACCAGGGGCCGACGAGCAGTACTTC. The J gene is TRBJ2-7, the V gene TRBV7-9; a possible D gene is TRBD1 (6 bases). The CDR3 loop spans 15 amino acids. Per germline, CDR1 SEHNR and CDR2 FQNEAQ (reference sequence). The ends were cut back, 0 bases at V and 5 bases at J, with 14 bases in the middle.

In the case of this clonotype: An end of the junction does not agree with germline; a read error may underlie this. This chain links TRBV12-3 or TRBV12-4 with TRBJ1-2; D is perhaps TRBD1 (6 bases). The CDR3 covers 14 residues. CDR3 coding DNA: TGTGCTAGCAGTTTAGGGGGAATTAACTATGGCTACACCTTC. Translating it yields CASSLGGINYGYTF.

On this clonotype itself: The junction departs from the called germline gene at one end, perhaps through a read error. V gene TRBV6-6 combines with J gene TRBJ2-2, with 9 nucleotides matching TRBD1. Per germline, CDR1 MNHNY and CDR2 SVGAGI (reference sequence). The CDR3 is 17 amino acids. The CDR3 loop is CTSSYGNLGQGAGELFF. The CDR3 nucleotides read TGTACCAGCAGTTATGGAAATTTGGGACAGGGTGCTGGGGAGCTGTTTTTT.

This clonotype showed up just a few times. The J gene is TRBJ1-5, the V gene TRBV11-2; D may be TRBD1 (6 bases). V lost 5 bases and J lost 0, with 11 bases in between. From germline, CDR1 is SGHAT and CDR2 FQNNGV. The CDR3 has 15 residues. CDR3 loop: CASSAEGDSNQPQHF. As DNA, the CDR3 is TGTGCCAGCAGCGCTGAGGGGGATAGCAATCAGCCCCAGCATTTT.

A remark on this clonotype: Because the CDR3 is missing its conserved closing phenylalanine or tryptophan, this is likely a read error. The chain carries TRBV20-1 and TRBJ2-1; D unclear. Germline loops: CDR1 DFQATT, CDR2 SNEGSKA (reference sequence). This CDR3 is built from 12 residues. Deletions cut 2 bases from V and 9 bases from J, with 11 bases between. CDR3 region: CSARKEETEQFS. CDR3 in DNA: TGCAGTGCTAGAAAGGAAGAGACTGAGCAGTTCTCC.

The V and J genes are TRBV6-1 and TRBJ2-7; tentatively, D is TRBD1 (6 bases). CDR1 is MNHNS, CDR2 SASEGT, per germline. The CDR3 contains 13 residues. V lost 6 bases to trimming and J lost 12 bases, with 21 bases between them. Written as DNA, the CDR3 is TGTGCCAGCAGAGACAGGATGGTCTCCGAACGGTACTTC. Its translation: CASRDRMVSERYF.

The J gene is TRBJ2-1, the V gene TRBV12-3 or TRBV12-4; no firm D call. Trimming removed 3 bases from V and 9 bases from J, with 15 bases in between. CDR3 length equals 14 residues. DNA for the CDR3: TGTGCCAGCAGTTTGCAGGTGGGCCGGAGTGAGCAGTTCTTC. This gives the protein CASSLQVGRSEQFF.

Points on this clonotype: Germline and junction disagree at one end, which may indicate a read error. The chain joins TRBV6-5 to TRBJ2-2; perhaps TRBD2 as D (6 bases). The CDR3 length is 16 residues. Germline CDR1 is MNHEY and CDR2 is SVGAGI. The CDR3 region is CASSLRLTGEFGELFF. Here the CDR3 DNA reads TGTGCTAGCAGCCTTCGACTAACGGGAGAGTTCGGGGAGCTGTTTTTT.

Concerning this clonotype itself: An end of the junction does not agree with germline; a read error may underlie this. The CDR3: CVSSPTPSMGDEQFF. DNA of the CDR3: TGTGTCAGCAGTCCGACTCCTTCGATGGGCGATGAGCAGTTCTTC. The chain is built from TRBV11-1 and TRBJ2-1; D is uncertain. Germline-derived CDR1 and CDR2 are SGHAT and FQDESV (reference sequence). The CDR3 spans 15 residues.

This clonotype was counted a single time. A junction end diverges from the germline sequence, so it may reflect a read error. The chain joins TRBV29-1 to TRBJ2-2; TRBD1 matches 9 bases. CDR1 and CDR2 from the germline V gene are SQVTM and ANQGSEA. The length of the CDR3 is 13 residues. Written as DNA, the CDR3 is TGCAGCCTTGACAGGGGGAGGACCGGGAAGCTGTTTTTT. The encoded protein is CSLDRGRTGKLFF.

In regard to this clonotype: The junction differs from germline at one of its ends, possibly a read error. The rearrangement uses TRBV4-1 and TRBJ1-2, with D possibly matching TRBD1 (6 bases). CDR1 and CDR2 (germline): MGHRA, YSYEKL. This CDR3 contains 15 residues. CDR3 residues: CAGRQVTGSYYGYTF. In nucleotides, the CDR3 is TGCGCCGGCAGACAAGTAACAGGGTCCTACTATGGCTACACCTTC.

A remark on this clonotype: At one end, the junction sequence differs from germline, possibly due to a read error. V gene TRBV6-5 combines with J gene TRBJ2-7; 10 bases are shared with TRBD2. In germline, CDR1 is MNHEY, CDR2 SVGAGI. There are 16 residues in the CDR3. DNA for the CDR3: TGTGTCAGCAGTTCCTGGACTAGCGGAAGACTATATGAGCAGTACTTC. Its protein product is CVSSSWTSGRLYEQYF.